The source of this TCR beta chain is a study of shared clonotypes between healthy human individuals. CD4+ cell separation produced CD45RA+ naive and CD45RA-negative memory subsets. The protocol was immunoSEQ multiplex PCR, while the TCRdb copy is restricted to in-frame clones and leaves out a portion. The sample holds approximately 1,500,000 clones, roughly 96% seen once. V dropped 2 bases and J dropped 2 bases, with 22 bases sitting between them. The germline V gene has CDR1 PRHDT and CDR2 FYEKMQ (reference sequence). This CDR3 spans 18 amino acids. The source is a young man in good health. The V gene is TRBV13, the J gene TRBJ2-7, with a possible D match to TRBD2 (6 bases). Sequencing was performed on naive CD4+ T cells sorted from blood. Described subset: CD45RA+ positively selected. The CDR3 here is CASSLFGDKGTLTYEQYF. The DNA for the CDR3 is TGTGCCAGCAGCTTATTCGGGGATAAAGGGACTCTCACCTACGAGCAGTACTTC.